Listed below are T cell receptor beta chains from one sample, sequenced in a study of shared clonotypes between healthy human individuals. TCRdb's copy holds only in-frame clones and misses some; the assay was immunoSEQ multiplex PCR. The sample carries about 2.4 million clones, approximately 94% recorded once. The specimen sequenced was naive CD4+ T cells from PBMCs. These TCRs come from a man younger than 35 in good health. Some clones in this sample may be carry-over from other donors' samples. Each CDR3 is given with its conserved first and last residue. D genes are given only for firm matches. The size of a clone is reported for some rows only, either as once, few or many, or as a class for expanded clones.

v_call: TRBV11-3
d_call: TRBD2
j_call: TRBJ2-5
clone_size: -
cdr3_nt: TGTGCCAGCAGCTTACACGGACTAGCGGGAGGAGAGACCCAGTACTTC
cdr3_aa: CASSLHGLAGGETQYF

v_call: TRBV25-1
d_call: -
j_call: TRBJ1-1
clone_size: -
cdr3_nt: TGTGCCAGCACGAAGTCCTGGGACATTACCACTGAAGCTTTCTTT
cdr3_aa: CASTKSWDITTEAFF

v_call: TRBV5-1
d_call: -
j_call: TRBJ2-2
clone_size: -
cdr3_nt: TGCGCCAGCAGCTTGATAGGGGACGCCGGGGAGCTGTTTTTT
cdr3_aa: CASSLIGDAGELFF

v_call: TRBV9
d_call: TRBD2
j_call: TRBJ2-3
clone_size: -
cdr3_nt: TGTGCCAGCAGCGTAGCACCAGCGGGGGGGACAGATACGCAGTATTTT
cdr3_aa: CASSVAPAGGTDTQYF

v_call: TRBV27
d_call: TRBD2
j_call: TRBJ2-7
clone_size: -
cdr3_nt: TGTGCCAGCAGTTTTGTCGGGACTAGCGGGATCCTCTCCTACGAGCAGTACTTC
cdr3_aa: CASSFVGTSGILSYEQYF

v_call: TRBV7-2
d_call: -
j_call: TRBJ2-7
clone_size: -
cdr3_nt: TGTGCCAGCAGCCCGCGGACTCCAGGTAACTCCTACGAGCAGTACTTC
cdr3_aa: CASSPRTPGNSYEQYF

v_call: TRBV7-9
d_call: TRBD1
j_call: TRBJ1-2
clone_size: -
cdr3_nt: TGTGCCAGCAGCGCTTACAGGGGGCCTGGCTACACCTTC
cdr3_aa: CASSAYRGPGYTF

v_call: TRBV5-1
d_call: TRBD2
j_call: TRBJ2-5
clone_size: -
cdr3_nt: TGCGCCAGCAGCTTGGACGGGTTAGGGGGACTAGCGGAGACCCAGTACTTC
cdr3_aa: CASSLDGLGGLAETQYF

v_call: TRBV19
d_call: TRBD2
j_call: TRBJ2-3
clone_size: -
cdr3_nt: TGTGCCAGTAGTAGGACTAGCGGGAGAGGAGATACGCAGTATTTT
cdr3_aa: CASSRTSGRGDTQYF

v_call: TRBV19
d_call: -
j_call: TRBJ1-4
clone_size: once
cdr3_nt: TGTGCCAGTAGTAGCCGGACGGTCCTTAATGAAAAACTGTTTTTT
cdr3_aa: CASSSRTVLNEKLFF

v_call: TRBV7-2
d_call: TRBD2
j_call: TRBJ2-1
clone_size: -
cdr3_nt: TGTGCCAGCAGCCTTTGGACTAGCGGGAGTGTCCCCTACAATGAGCAGTTCTTC
cdr3_aa: CASSLWTSGSVPYNEQFF

v_call: TRBV5-1
d_call: -
j_call: TRBJ2-5
clone_size: -
cdr3_nt: TGCGCCAGCAGCTTGGGGAATATCCAAGAGACCCAGTACTTC
cdr3_aa: CASSLGNIQETQYF

v_call: TRBV9
d_call: -
j_call: TRBJ2-6
clone_size: -
cdr3_nt: TGTGCCAGCAGCCTGAGAGGGCTGTCTGGGGCCAACGTCCTGACTTTC
cdr3_aa: CASSLRGLSGANVLTF

v_call: TRBV7-9
d_call: -
j_call: TRBJ1-5
clone_size: -
cdr3_nt: TGTGCCAGCAGCTCCGACCGGACCCTACCGGTCCAGCCCCAGCATTTT
cdr3_aa: CASSSDRTLPVQPQHF

v_call: TRBV7-3
d_call: -
j_call: TRBJ2-2
clone_size: -
cdr3_nt: TGTGCCAGCAGCTTGGGGACGGCCGGGGAGCTGTTTTTT
cdr3_aa: CASSLGTAGELFF

v_call: TRBV4-1
d_call: -
j_call: TRBJ1-4
clone_size: few
cdr3_nt: TGCGCCAGCAGCCAAGGAATCAATGAAAAACTGTTTTTT
cdr3_aa: CASSQGINEKLFF

v_call: TRBV27
d_call: TRBD1
j_call: TRBJ2-1
clone_size: -
cdr3_nt: TGTGCCAGCAGTGGACAGGGTAAGAATGAGCAGTTCTTC
cdr3_aa: CASSGQGKNEQFF

v_call: TRBV27
d_call: -
j_call: TRBJ2-7
clone_size: -
cdr3_nt: TGTGCCAGCAGTCTCCTAGCAGACTACGAGCAGTACTTC
cdr3_aa: CASSLLADYEQYF

v_call: TRBV9
d_call: -
j_call: TRBJ2-1
clone_size: -
cdr3_nt: TGTGCCAGCAGCGGTGGGACCGAGCAGTTCTTC
cdr3_aa: CASSGGTEQFF

v_call: TRBV9
d_call: TRBD1
j_call: TRBJ2-3
clone_size: -
cdr3_nt: TGTGCCAGCAGCACGACAGGGGGCGCCGATACGCAGTATTTT
cdr3_aa: CASSTTGGADTQYF

v_call: TRBV7-9
d_call: -
j_call: TRBJ1-1
clone_size: -
cdr3_nt: TGTGCCAGCAGCTTAGCTTCATTAATGAACACTGAAGCTTTCTTT
cdr3_aa: CASSLASLMNTEAFF

v_call: TRBV28
d_call: TRBD2
j_call: TRBJ2-3
clone_size: -
cdr3_nt: TGTGCCAGCAGTTTCCCCGGGACTAGCGGGATTAGCACAGATACGCAGTATTTT
cdr3_aa: CASSFPGTSGISTDTQYF

v_call: TRBV15
d_call: -
j_call: TRBJ2-7
clone_size: -
cdr3_nt: TGTGCCACCAGCAGAGACACGTACGAGCAGTACTTC
cdr3_aa: CATSRDTYEQYF

v_call: TRBV11-3
d_call: TRBD2
j_call: TRBJ2-2
clone_size: -
cdr3_nt: TGTGCCAGCAGCTCCCCAGCGGGGAAGGGTGCCGGGGAGCTGTTTTTT
cdr3_aa: CASSSPAGKGAGELFF

v_call: TRBV11-3
d_call: -
j_call: TRBJ2-2
clone_size: -
cdr3_nt: TGTGCCAGCAGCTTAGGGGACCGCGGGACTCTGAACACCGGGGAGCTGTTTTTT
cdr3_aa: CASSLGDRGTLNTGELFF

v_call: TRBV29-1
d_call: -
j_call: TRBJ2-1
clone_size: -
cdr3_nt: TGCAGCGTTGTCTCGGCGAGTTGGGACAATGAGCAGTTCTTC
cdr3_aa: CSVVSASWDNEQFF

v_call: TRBV7-9
d_call: -
j_call: TRBJ2-7
clone_size: -
cdr3_nt: TGTGCCAGCAGCTTAGCGGCAGGGTCCTACGAGCAGTACTTC
cdr3_aa: CASSLAAGSYEQYF

v_call: TRBV5-1
d_call: -
j_call: TRBJ2-3
clone_size: -
cdr3_nt: TGCGCCAGCAGCTTGGGACCCCTTGGGGGAGACACAGATACGCAGTATTTT
cdr3_aa: CASSLGPLGGDTDTQYF

v_call: TRBV5-1
d_call: -
j_call: TRBJ2-7
clone_size: -
cdr3_nt: TGCGCCAGCAGCCCGGGGGGCCAAGACTACGAGCAGTACTTC
cdr3_aa: CASSPGGQDYEQYF

v_call: TRBV5-7
d_call: -
j_call: TRBJ1-2
clone_size: -
cdr3_nt: TGTGCCAGCAGCTTGGGGCCAGGGAACGGCTACACCTTC
cdr3_aa: CASSLGPGNGYTF

v_call: TRBV11-3
d_call: TRBD2
j_call: TRBJ2-7
clone_size: -
cdr3_nt: TGTGCCAGCAGCCGTGAGCGGGAGTCCTACGAGCAGTACTTC
cdr3_aa: CASSRERESYEQYF

v_call: TRBV9
d_call: -
j_call: TRBJ2-7
clone_size: -
cdr3_nt: TGTGCCAGCAGCGTAGCTTTAGTTCCTTCCTACGAGCAGTACTTC
cdr3_aa: CASSVALVPSYEQYF

v_call: TRBV4-1
d_call: TRBD2
j_call: TRBJ2-5
clone_size: -
cdr3_nt: TGCGCCAGCAGCCAAGAAGGACTAGCGGGGGCCCGTGGAGAGACCCAGTACTTC
cdr3_aa: CASSQEGLAGARGETQYF

v_call: TRBV5-1
d_call: -
j_call: TRBJ2-5
clone_size: -
cdr3_nt: TGCGCCAGCAAGCTAACCTATACACGCGAACAAGAGACCCAGTACTTC
cdr3_aa: CASKLTYTREQETQYF

v_call: TRBV18
d_call: -
j_call: TRBJ2-3
clone_size: -
cdr3_nt: TGTGCCAGCTCACCGAAAGGAACAGGTCAAGCAGATACGCAGTATTTT
cdr3_aa: CASSPKGTGQADTQYF

v_call: TRBV6-4
d_call: TRBD1
j_call: TRBJ1-1
clone_size: -
cdr3_nt: TGTGCCAGCAGCCGGGACAGTAACCTGGGAGACACTGAAGCTTTCTTT
cdr3_aa: CASSRDSNLGDTEAFF

v_call: TRBV5-1
d_call: -
j_call: TRBJ2-7
clone_size: -
cdr3_nt: TGCGCCAGCAGCTTAATGGGGAGTTACGAGCAGTACTTC
cdr3_aa: CASSLMGSYEQYF

v_call: TRBV9
d_call: TRBD2
j_call: TRBJ2-3
clone_size: -
cdr3_nt: TGTGCCAGCAGCGAGAGGGGGACTAGTAGTTCAGCAGATACGCAGTATTTT
cdr3_aa: CASSERGTSSSADTQYF

v_call: TRBV28
d_call: TRBD1
j_call: TRBJ1-5
clone_size: -
cdr3_nt: TGTGCCAGCTCAACCCCGCGGCAGGGGGAACGACAGCCCCAGCATTTT
cdr3_aa: CASSTPRQGERQPQHF

v_call: TRBV28
d_call: -
j_call: TRBJ1-2
clone_size: -
cdr3_nt: TGTGCCAGCAGTTCATCTAGGGGGGGCCGGAGCTATGGCTACACCTTC
cdr3_aa: CASSSSRGGRSYGYTF

v_call: TRBV4-2
d_call: -
j_call: TRBJ2-6
clone_size: -
cdr3_nt: TGTGCCAGCAGCCAAGTCGGGAACTCTGGGGCCAACGTCCTGACTTTC
cdr3_aa: CASSQVGNSGANVLTF

v_call: TRBV7-8
d_call: -
j_call: TRBJ1-4
clone_size: -
cdr3_nt: TGTGCCAGCAGCCCAGTCTGGGGAGCAACTAATGAAAAACTGTTTTTT
cdr3_aa: CASSPVWGATNEKLFF

v_call: TRBV19
d_call: TRBD1
j_call: TRBJ1-2
clone_size: -
cdr3_nt: TGTGCCAGTAGTGAGACAGGGCCGAAAAATGGCTACACCTTC
cdr3_aa: CASSETGPKNGYTF

v_call: TRBV28
d_call: -
j_call: TRBJ1-5
clone_size: -
cdr3_nt: TGTGCCAGCAGTTTGGGTGGGGAGAATCAGCCCCAGCATTTT
cdr3_aa: CASSLGGENQPQHF

v_call: TRBV6-1
d_call: -
j_call: TRBJ2-2
clone_size: -
cdr3_nt: TGTGCCAGCAGGGTTAGCGGCCTCACCGGGGAGCTGTTTTTT
cdr3_aa: CASRVSGLTGELFF